This T cell receptor beta chain was profiled in a study of blood T cell repertoires in COVID-19. For the study at large: COVID-19 samples from acute and convalescent phases originated in the United States, Italy and Spain. From T cells, B-cell-depleted T cells, or PBMCs came the material, which was cDNA or gDNA.

In germline, CDR1 is SNHLY, CDR2 FYNNEI. Trimming cost V 7 bases and J 8 bases, with 20 bases left between them. The CDR3 sequence is 14 residues long. As handled by the study authors: Reference gene primer amplification gave estimated nucleated cell counts. TCRdb keeps only in-frame clones here, not all; method: immunoSEQ multiplex PCR. The V and J calls and clone size were taken over from that table, and D and trimming were inferred from the DNA. The sample holds fewer than 150,000 clones, about nine tenths seen once. The chain joins TRBV2 to TRBJ1-2, with D tentatively TRBD1 (5 bases). This clonotype was sampled from a woman aged 50 to 60 with acute or convalescent COVID-19. Sequenced material: peripheral blood. The CDR3 here is CASMILGGSEGYTF. In nucleotides, the CDR3 is TGTGCCAGCATGATTTTGGGGGGATCGGAAGGCTACACCTTC.